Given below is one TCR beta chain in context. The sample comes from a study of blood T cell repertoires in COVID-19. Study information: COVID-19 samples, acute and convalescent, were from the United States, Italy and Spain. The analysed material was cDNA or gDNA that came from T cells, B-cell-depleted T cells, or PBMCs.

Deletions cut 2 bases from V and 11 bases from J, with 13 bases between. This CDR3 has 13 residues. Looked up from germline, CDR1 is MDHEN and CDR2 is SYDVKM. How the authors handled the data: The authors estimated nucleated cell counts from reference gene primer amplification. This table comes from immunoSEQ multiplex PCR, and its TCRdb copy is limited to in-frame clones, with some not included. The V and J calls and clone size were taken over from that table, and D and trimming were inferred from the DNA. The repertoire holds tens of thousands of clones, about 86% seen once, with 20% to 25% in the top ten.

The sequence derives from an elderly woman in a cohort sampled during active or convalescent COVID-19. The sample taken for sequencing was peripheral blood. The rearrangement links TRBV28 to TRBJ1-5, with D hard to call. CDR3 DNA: TGTGCCAGCAGTTTACCGGTCATCGGGTCCCAGCATTTT. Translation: CASSLPVIGSQHF.